This record looks at one T cell receptor (beta chain) sequence and its context. What it recognizes is unknown. The data were taken from a study of glioma-infiltrating T cells after dendritic cell vaccination. Study in general: Glioblastoma patients came from Phase I and II dendritic cell vaccination trials. Overall study results and limits: Patients with more pretreatment TILs had longer time to progression and survival.

Measured with immunoSEQ multiplex PCR; TCRdb has only the in-frame clones, and not every one. The data contain roughly 96,000 clones, about 79% of them singletons. None of the glioblastoma patients had an isocitrate dehydrogenase mutation. Germline V gene sequence: CDR1 LGHNA, CDR2 YNFKEQ. With 1 base removed from V and 2 bases from J, the gap between germline ends came to 7 bases. This CDR3 contains 14 residues. The specimen was blood, collected before dendritic cell vaccination. This chain joins TRBV4-2 and TRBJ2-3; no clear D. The TCR originated in a human donor with glioblastoma. CDR3 residues: CASSQGATTDTQYF. CDR3 DNA sequence: TGTGCCAGCAGCCAAGGGGCAACCACAGATACGCAGTATTTT.